Sequencing of this T cell receptor (beta chain) was carried out in a study of T-cell memory formation after mild COVID-19. Germline V lookup: CDR1 SGDLS, CDR2 YYNGEE. CDR3 length: 16 amino acids. Trimming removed 3 bases at V and 2 bases at J, with 14 bases between. Each CDR3 protein gets one entry after TCRdb re-called the 5' RACE reads with MiXCR. Among about 360,000 distinct CDR3 sequences, approximately 15% were seen once, and the ten largest hold around a fifth. The chain links TRBV9 to TRBJ2-2; D possibly uses TRBD1 or TRBD2 (5 bases each). This receptor was taken from a man younger than 35 who had mild COVID-19 (a few samples of this study predate the infection). Cell type and time point are not known. What was sequenced was PBMCs or a T cell subset sorted from them (not recorded which). The CDR3 is CASSANPGRNTGELFF. The CDR3 nucleotides are TGTGCCAGCAGCGCTAACCCGGGACGAAACACCGGGGAGCTGTTTTTT. Filled out from reference TRBV9 and TRBJ2-2, the complete variable domain reads DSGVTQTPKHLITATGQRVTLRCSPRSGDLSVYWYQQSLDQGLQFLIQYYNGEERAKGNILERFSAQQFPDLHSELNLSSLELGDSALYFCASSANPGRNTGELFFGEGSRLTVL.